The TCR beta chain described here comes from a study of shared clonotypes between healthy human individuals. Naive CD8 cells comprised CD45RO-negative, CCR7-positively selected cells, excluding terminally differentiated effector memory CD45RA+ cells. Findings of the study overall: Between a few donors, naive CD4 clonotypes were shared at a level of around 5.2%.

Of note for this clone: The antigen remains undetermined.

Assay: immunoSEQ multiplex PCR; the TCRdb copy retains only in-frame clones and omits some. The data contain about 700,000 clones, about 92% of them singletons. The CDR3 has 14 residues. Germline-derived CDR1 and CDR2 are SQVTM and ANQGSEA. Unmatched junction bases numbered 7, after V lost 7 bases and J lost 2 bases. This rearrangement joins TRBV29-1 to TRBJ2-7; 11 nucleotides match TRBD2. The sequence was collected from a man aged 25-40 years in good health. The sample taken for sequencing was naive CD8+ T cells sorted from blood. In DNA form, the CDR3 reads TGCAGCGCCGTAGGGACTAGCGGCCCCTACGAGCAGTACTTC. This gives the protein CSAVGTSGPYEQYF.